Detailed here is one T cell receptor beta chain. What it binds is not known. This entry comes from a study of CD8+ T cells in alopecia areata. Overall study results and limits: Patients showed less clear TCR sequence sharing than mice, possibly partly because of HLA diversity. In lesional scalp, particularly from alopecia totalis/universalis, clonality was higher than in normal scalp.

Germline V gene sequence: CDR1 SGHAT, CDR2 FQNNGV. This CDR3 region has 16 residues. The V and J ends lost 5 bases and 4 bases respectively, with 17 bases between them. The authors sorted CD4+ and CD8+ T cells from PBMCs. Sequencing templates came from extracted RNA that was reverse transcribed into cDNA. Sequencing used immunoSEQ multiplex PCR; TCRdb keeps in-frame clones, though not all of them. The table includes approximately 150,000 clones, roughly 60% detected once. This clonotype was sampled from a human donor in good health. The chain carries TRBV11-2 and TRBJ2-2; tentative D call: TRBD1 (5 bases). Sequencing was carried out using CD8+ T cells sorted from blood. The CDR3 nucleotides are TGTGCCAGCAGCCGGGTGGGGCGCGCCAGCACCGGGGAGCTGTTTTTT. Protein sequence: CASSRVGRASTGELFF. The variable domain in full, completed from reference TRBV11-2 and TRBJ2-2, reads EAGVAQSPRYKIIEKRQSVAFWCNPISGHATLYWYQQILGQGPKLLIQFQNNGVVDDSQLPKDRFSAERLKGVDSTLKIQPAKLEDSAVYLCASSRVGRASTGELFFGEGSRLTVL.